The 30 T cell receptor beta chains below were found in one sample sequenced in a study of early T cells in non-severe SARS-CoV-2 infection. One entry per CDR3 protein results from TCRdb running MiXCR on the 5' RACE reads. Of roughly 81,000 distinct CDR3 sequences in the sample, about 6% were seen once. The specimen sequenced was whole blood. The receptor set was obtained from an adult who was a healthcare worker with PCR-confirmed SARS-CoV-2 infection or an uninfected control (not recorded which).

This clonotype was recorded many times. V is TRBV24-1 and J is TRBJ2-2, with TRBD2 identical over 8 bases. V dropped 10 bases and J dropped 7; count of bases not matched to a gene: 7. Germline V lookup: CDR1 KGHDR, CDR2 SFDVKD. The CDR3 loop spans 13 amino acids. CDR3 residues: CATGLAVGGELFF. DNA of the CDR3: TGTGCCACAGGACTAGCCGTCGGCGGGGAGCTGTTTTTT.

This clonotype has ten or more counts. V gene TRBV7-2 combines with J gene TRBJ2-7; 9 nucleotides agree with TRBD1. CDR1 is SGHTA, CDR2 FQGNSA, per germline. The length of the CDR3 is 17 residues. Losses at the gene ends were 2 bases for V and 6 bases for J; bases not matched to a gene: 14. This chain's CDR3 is CASSLTFLRDRGSEQYF. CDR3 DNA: TGTGCCAGCAGCTTAACTTTTCTCCGCGACAGGGGGAGCGAGCAGTACTTC. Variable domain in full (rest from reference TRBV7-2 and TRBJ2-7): GAGVSQSPSNKVTEKGKDVELRCDPISGHTALYWYRQSLGQGLEFLIYFQGNSAPDKSGLPSDRFSAERTGGSVSTLTIQRTQQEDSAVYLCASSLTFLRDRGSEQYFGPGTRLTVT.

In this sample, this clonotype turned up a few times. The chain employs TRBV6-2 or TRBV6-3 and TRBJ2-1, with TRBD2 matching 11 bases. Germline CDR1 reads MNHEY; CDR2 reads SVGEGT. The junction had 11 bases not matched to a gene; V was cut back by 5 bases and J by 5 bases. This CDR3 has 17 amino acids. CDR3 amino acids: CASSPLRLAGSNNEQFF. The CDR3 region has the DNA TGTGCCAGCAGTCCCCTCCGACTAGCGGGATCCAACAATGAGCAGTTCTTC.

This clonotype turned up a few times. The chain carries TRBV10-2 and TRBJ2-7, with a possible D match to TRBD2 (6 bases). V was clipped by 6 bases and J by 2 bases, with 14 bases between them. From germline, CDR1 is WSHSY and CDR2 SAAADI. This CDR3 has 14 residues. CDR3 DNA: TGCGCCAGCAGCCTGGGGGGACTCGCCTACGAGCAGTACTTC. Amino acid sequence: CASSLGGLAYEQYF.

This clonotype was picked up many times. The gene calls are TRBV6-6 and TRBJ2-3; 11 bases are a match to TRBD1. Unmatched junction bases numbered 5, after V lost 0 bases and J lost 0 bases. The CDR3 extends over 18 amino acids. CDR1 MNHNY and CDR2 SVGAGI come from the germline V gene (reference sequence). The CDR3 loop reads CASSYSTGTGGSTDTQYF. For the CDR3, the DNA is TGTGCCAGCAGTTACTCTACGGGGACAGGGGGAAGCACAGATACGCAGTATTTT.

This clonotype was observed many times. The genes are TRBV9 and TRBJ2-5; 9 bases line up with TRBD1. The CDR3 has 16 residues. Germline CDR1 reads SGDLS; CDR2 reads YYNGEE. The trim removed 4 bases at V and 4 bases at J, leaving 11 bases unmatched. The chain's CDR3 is CASSSTFGGQGETQYF. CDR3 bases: TGTGCCAGCAGCTCAACCTTCGGGGGACAGGGAGAGACCCAGTACTTC.

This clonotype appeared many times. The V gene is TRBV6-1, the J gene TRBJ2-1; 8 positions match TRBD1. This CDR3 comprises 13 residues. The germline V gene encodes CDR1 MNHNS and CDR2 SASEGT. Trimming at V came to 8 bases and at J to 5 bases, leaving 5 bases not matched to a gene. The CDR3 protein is CASLDRAHNEQFF. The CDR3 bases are TGTGCCAGCTTGGACAGGGCCCACAATGAGCAGTTCTTC.

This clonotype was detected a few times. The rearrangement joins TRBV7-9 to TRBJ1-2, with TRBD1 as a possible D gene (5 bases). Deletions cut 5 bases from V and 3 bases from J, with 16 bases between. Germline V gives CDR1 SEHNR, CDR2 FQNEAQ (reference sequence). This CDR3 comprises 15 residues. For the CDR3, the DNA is TGTGCCAGCAGCGACCCGGCGGGGACTGACTATGGCTACACCTTC. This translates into CASSDPAGTDYGYTF.

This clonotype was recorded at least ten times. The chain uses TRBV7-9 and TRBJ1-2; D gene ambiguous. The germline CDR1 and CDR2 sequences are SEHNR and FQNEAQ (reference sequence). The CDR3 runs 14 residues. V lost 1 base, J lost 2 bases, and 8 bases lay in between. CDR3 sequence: CASSLEVVNYGYTF. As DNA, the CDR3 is TGTGCCAGCAGCTTAGAGGTCGTGAACTATGGCTACACCTTC.

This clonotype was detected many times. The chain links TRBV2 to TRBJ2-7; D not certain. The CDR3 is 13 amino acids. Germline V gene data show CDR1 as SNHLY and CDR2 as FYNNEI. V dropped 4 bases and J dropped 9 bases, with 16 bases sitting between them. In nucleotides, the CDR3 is TGTGCCAGCAGTGCTTGGCTACCCCTGGGGCAGTACTTC. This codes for CASSAWLPLGQYF.

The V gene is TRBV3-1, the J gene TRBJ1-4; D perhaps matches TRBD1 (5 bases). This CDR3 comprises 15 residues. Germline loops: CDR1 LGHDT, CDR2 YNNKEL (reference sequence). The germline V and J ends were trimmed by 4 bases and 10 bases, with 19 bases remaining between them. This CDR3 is CASSPGPTTIGKLFF. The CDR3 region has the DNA TGTGCCAGCAGCCCGGGACCTACCACAATTGGAAAACTGTTTTTT.

This CDR3 is CAKGPGRTDTQYF. In DNA form, the CDR3 reads TGTGCCAAGGGACCAGGCCGCACAGATACGCAGTATTTT. The chain combines TRBV7-2 with TRBJ2-3; D tentatively reads TRBD1 or TRBD2 (5 bases each). The germline gives CDR1 SGHTA, CDR2 FQGNSA. The CDR3 is made up of 13 amino acids. Trimming took 10 bases from V and 1 from J, leaving 12 bases between them.

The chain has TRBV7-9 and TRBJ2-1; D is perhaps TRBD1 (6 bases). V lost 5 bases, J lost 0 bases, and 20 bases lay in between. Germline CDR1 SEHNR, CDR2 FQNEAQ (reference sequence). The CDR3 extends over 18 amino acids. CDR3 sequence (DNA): TGTGCCAGCAGCACTCCCCTGACCCGGGACACCTCCTACAATGAGCAGTTCTTC. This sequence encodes CASSTPLTRDTSYNEQFF.

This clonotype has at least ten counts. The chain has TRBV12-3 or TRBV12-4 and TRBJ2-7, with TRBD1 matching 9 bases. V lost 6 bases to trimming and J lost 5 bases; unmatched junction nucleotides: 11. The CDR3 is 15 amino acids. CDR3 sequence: CASRPPGTGMHEQYF. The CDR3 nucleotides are TGTGCCAGCAGACCACCCGGGACAGGGATGCACGAGCAGTACTTC.

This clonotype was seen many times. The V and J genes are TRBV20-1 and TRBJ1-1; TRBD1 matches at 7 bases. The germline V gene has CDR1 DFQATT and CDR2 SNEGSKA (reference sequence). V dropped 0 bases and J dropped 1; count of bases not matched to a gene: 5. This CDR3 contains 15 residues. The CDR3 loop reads CSAREIDRENTEAFF. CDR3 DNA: TGCAGTGCTAGAGAAATCGACAGGGAGAACACTGAAGCTTTCTTT.

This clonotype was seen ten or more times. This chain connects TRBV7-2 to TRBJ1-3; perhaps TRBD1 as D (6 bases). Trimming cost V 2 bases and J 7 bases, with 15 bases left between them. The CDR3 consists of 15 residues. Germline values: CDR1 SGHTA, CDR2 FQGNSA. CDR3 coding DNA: TGTGCCAGCAGCTTAAGGGGGGGCCAACAGAACACCATATATTTT. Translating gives CASSLRGGQQNTIYF.

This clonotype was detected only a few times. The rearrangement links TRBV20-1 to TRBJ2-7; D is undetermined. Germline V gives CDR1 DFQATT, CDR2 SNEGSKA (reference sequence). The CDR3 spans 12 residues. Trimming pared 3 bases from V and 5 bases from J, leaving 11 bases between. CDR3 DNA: TGCAGTGCTAGGGCCGGAACCAACGAGCAGTACTTC. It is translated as CSARAGTNEQYF.

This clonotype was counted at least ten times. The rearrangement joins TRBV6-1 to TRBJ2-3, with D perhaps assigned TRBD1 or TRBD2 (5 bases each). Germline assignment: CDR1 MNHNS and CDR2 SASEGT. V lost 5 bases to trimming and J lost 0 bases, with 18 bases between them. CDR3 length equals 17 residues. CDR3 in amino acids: CASSPKRDPSSTDTQYF. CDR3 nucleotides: TGTGCCAGCAGTCCCAAACGGGACCCCTCGAGCACAGATACGCAGTATTTT.

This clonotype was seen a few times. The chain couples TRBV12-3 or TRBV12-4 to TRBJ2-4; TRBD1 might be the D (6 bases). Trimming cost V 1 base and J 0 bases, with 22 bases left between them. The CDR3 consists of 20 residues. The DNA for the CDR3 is TGTGCCAGCAGTTTAGTCTTTCGCGTGACAGGCCCCGTAGCCAAAAACATTCAGTACTTC. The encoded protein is CASSLVFRVTGPVAKNIQYF.

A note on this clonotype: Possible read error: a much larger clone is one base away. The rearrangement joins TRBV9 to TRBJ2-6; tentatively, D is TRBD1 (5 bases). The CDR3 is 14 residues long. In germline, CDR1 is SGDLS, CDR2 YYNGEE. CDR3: CASSMASGANVPTF. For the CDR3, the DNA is TGTGCCAGCAGCATGGCATCTGGGGCCAACGTCCCGACTTTC.

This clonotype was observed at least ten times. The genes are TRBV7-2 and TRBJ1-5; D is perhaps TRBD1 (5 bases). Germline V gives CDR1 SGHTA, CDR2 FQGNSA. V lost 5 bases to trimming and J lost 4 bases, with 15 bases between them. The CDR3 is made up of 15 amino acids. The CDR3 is CASSLVAGPNQPQHF. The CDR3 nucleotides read TGTGCCAGCAGCCTTGTAGCGGGACCTAATCAGCCCCAGCATTTT. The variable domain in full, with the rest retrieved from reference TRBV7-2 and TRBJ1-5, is GAGVSQSPSNKVTEKGKDVELRCDPISGHTALYWYRQSLGQGLEFLIYFQGNSAPDKSGLPSDRFSAERTGGSVSTLTIQRTQQEDSAVYLCASSLVAGPNQPQHFGDGTRLSIL.

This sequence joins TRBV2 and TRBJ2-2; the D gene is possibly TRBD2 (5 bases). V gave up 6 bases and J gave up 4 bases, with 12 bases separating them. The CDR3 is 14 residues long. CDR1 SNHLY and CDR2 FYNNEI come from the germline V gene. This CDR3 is CASRGGSSTGELFF. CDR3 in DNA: TGTGCCAGCAGAGGAGGTAGTTCCACCGGGGAGCTGTTTTTT.

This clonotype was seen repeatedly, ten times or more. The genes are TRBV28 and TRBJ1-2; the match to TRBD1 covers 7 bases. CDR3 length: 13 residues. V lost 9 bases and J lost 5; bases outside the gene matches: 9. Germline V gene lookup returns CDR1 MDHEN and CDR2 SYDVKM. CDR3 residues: CASLMAGGYGYTF. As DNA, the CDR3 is TGTGCCAGTTTAATGGCAGGGGGGTATGGCTACACCTTC.

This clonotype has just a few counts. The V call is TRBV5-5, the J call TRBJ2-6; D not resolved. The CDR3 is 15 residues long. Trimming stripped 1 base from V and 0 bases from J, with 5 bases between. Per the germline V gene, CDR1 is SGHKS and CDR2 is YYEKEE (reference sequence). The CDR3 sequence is CASSLLVSGANVLTF. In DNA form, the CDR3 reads TGTGCCAGCAGCTTGCTGGTCTCTGGGGCCAACGTCCTGACTTTC.

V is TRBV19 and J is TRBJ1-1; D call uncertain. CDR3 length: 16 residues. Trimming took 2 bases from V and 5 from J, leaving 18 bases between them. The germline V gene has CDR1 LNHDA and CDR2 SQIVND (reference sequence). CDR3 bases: TGTGCCAGTAGTATATTCGGGAGAGGGTCGGCGACTGAAGCTTTCTTT. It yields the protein CASSIFGRGSATEAFF.

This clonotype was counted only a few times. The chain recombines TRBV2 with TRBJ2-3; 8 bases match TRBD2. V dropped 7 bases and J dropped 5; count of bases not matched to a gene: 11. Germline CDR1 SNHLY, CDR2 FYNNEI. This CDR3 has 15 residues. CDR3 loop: CASKPPAGGLDTQYF. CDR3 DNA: TGTGCCAGCAAACCCCCGGCGGGGGGCCTAGATACGCAGTATTTT.

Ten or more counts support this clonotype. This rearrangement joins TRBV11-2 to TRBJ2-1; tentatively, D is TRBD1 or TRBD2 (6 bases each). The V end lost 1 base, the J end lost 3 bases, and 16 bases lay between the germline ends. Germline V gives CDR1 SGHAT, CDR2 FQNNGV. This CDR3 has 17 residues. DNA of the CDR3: TGTGCCAGCAGCTTAGCGTCATCGGCGGGACACTACAATGAGCAGTTCTTC. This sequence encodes CASSLASSAGHYNEQFF.

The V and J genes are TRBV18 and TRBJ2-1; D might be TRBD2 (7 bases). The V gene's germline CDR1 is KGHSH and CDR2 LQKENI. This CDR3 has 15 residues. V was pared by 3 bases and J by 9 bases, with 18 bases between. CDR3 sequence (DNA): TGTGCCAGCTCACCGTATTTCGGGGGGCGGGGTGAGCAGTTCTTC. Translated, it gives CASSPYFGGRGEQFF.

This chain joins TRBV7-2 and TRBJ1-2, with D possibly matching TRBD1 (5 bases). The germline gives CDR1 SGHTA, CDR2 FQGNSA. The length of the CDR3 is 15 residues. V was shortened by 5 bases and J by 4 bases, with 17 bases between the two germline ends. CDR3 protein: CASSPGGRELYGYTF. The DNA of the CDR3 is TGTGCCAGCAGCCCAGGCGGCAGGGAGCTCTATGGCTACACCTTC.

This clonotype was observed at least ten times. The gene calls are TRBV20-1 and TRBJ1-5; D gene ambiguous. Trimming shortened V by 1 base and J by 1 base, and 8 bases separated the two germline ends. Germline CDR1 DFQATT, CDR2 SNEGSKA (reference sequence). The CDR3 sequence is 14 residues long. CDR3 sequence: CSARGDISNQPQHF. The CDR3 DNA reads TGCAGTGCTAGAGGCGATATAAGCAATCAGCCCCAGCATTTT.